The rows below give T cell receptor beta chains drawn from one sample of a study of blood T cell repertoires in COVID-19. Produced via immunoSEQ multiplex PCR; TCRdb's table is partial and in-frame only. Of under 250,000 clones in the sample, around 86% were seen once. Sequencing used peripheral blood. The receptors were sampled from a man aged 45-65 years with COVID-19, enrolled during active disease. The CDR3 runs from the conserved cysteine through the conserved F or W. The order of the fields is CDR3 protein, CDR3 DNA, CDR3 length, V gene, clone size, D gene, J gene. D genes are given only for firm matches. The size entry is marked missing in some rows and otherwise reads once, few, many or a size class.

CDR3: CASTTLRLRGRTVGQPQHF; DNA: TGTGCCAGCACCACCTTACGACTCAGGGGAAGGACGGTTGGTCAGCCCCAGCATTTT; length: 19; V: TRBV7-8; size: .; D: .; J: TRBJ1-5
CDR3: CASSLSTETYEQYF; DNA: TGTGCCAGCAGTTTATCGACAGAGACCTACGAGCAGTACTTC; length: 14; V: TRBV27; size: once; D: .; J: TRBJ2-7
CDR3: CASSQLAGLTDTQYF; DNA: TGTGCCAGCAGTCAACTAGCGGGCCTCACAGATACGCAGTATTTT; length: 15; V: TRBV27; size: .; D: TRBD2; J: TRBJ2-3
CDR3: CASSGTGLLRSYSYEQYF; DNA: TGTGCCAGCAGCGGCACGGGACTGTTGAGGTCATACTCCTACGAGCAGTACTTC; length: 18; V: TRBV7-9; size: .; D: .; J: TRBJ2-7
CDR3: CASSSLQGSRTEAFF; DNA: TGTGCCAGCTCATCACTACAGGGGAGTCGCACTGAAGCTTTCTTT; length: 15; V: TRBV18; size: .; D: TRBD1; J: TRBJ1-1
CDR3: CASSAPSAVSSGNTIYF; DNA: TGTGCCAGCAGTGCCCCTTCAGCGGTCAGCTCTGGAAACACCATATATTTT; length: 17; V: TRBV6-1; size: .; D: .; J: TRBJ1-3
CDR3: CASSSPDGQGGLFLLHF; DNA: TGTGCCAGCAGTTCTCCGGACGGACAGGGGGGTCTGTTTCTCCTCCACTTT; length: 17; V: TRBV27; size: .; D: TRBD1; J: TRBJ1-6
CDR3: CASSFPGDPRNEQFF; DNA: TGTGCCAGTAGTTTCCCAGGGGATCCTAGGAATGAGCAGTTCTTC; length: 15; V: TRBV19; size: .; D: .; J: TRBJ2-1
CDR3: CASSSTSGGRYEQYF; DNA: TGTGCCAGCAGTTCGACTAGCGGGGGCCGCTACGAGCAGTACTTC; length: 15; V: TRBV27; size: .; D: TRBD2; J: TRBJ2-7
CDR3: CASSGPQGFSNQPQHF; DNA: TGTGCCAGCAGTGGGCCACAGGGATTTAGCAATCAGCCCCAGCATTTT; length: 16; V: TRBV28; size: .; D: .; J: TRBJ1-5
CDR3: CASSPSTPTGLPSPLHF; DNA: TGTGCCAGCTCACCCTCTACACCGACAGGGCTACCTTCACCCCTCCACTTT; length: 17; V: TRBV18; size: .; D: TRBD1; J: TRBJ1-6
CDR3: CATSDNSGSSYNEQFF; DNA: TGTGCCACCAGTGATAATAGCGGGAGCTCCTACAATGAGCAGTTCTTC; length: 16; V: TRBV24-1; size: .; D: TRBD2; J: TRBJ2-1
CDR3: CASSLPPGDEQYF; DNA: TGCGCCAGCAGCCTCCCCCCGGGGGACGAGCAGTACTTC; length: 13; V: TRBV5-1; size: .; D: .; J: TRBJ2-7
CDR3: CASSSRDTEAFF; DNA: TGTGCCAGCTCATCTCGGGACACTGAAGCTTTCTTT; length: 12; V: TRBV18; size: .; D: .; J: TRBJ1-1
CDR3: CASSELRSDRGAWGYTF; DNA: TGTGCCAGCAGTGAGCTCAGATCCGACAGGGGGGCCTGGGGCTACACCTTC; length: 17; V: TRBV6-1; size: .; D: TRBD1; J: TRBJ1-2
CDR3: CASSTGATYEQYF; DNA: TGTGCCAGCAGTACCGGAGCCACTTACGAGCAGTACTTC; length: 13; V: TRBV21-1; size: .; D: .; J: TRBJ2-7
CDR3: CASSVGGVDYEQYF; DNA: TGTGCCAGCAGCGTTGGGGGGGTAGACTACGAGCAGTACTTC; length: 14; V: TRBV9; size: .; D: TRBD2; J: TRBJ2-7
CDR3: CASRGQGDYGYTF; DNA: TGTGCCAGCAGGGGACAGGGGGACTATGGCTACACCTTC; length: 13; V: TRBV2; size: .; D: TRBD1; J: TRBJ1-2
CDR3: CASSYSVLAGGREQFF; DNA: TGTGCCAGCAGTTACTCTGTGCTAGCGGGAGGACGTGAGCAGTTCTTC; length: 16; V: TRBV6-5; size: .; D: TRBD2; J: TRBJ2-1
CDR3: CASRTSGLAGVSYEQYF; DNA: TGTGCCAGTCGCACCTCGGGACTAGCGGGAGTTTCCTACGAGCAGTACTTC; length: 17; V: TRBV27; size: .; D: TRBD2; J: TRBJ2-7
CDR3: CASSQDTWDSNTGELFF; DNA: TGTGCCAGCAGCCAAGATACGTGGGACAGCAACACCGGGGAGCTGTTTTTT; length: 17; V: TRBV4-2; size: .; D: TRBD1; J: TRBJ2-2
CDR3: CASSLGQGNEQFF; DNA: TGTGCCAGCTCATTGGGACAGGGGAATGAGCAGTTCTTC; length: 13; V: TRBV18; size: .; D: TRBD1; J: TRBJ2-1
CDR3: CASRPPGEVYGYTF; DNA: TGTGCCAGCAGACCCCCGGGTGAAGTCTATGGCTACACCTTC; length: 14; V: TRBV28; size: .; D: .; J: TRBJ1-2
CDR3: CASSLDLAGGPRETQYF; DNA: TGTGCCAGCAGCTTAGACCTAGCGGGAGGGCCGCGGGAGACCCAGTACTTC; length: 17; V: TRBV7-8; size: .; D: TRBD2; J: TRBJ2-5
CDR3: CATTGFVGTEAFF; DNA: TGTGCCACCACAGGGTTCGTAGGGACTGAAGCTTTCTTT; length: 13; V: TRBV2; size: .; D: .; J: TRBJ1-1
CDR3: CASSTRWDRENEQFF; DNA: TGTGCCAGCAGCACTAGATGGGACAGGGAAAATGAGCAGTTCTTC; length: 15; V: TRBV11-1; size: few; D: TRBD1; J: TRBJ2-1